The entry that follows covers one T cell receptor beta chain sequence. Per the germline V gene, CDR1 is MNHEY and CDR2 is SMNVEV (reference sequence). This CDR3 spans 17 amino acids. Trimming shortened V by 6 bases and J by 4 bases, and 25 bases separated the two germline ends. This entry belongs to a study of patients and donors after allogeneic stem cell transplantation. MiXCR, applied by TCRdb to the RT-PCR reads, yields one record per CDR3 protein. Of about a million distinct CDR3 sequences listed, under 20% are singletons. This sequence originates from a human donor who was either an allogeneic HSCT recipient or a stem cell or donor lymphocyte infusion donor (not recorded which). It is not recorded whose cells these are; they may come from a transplant donor. The sequencing sample was made of blood, either unsorted or a sorted T cell fraction (not recorded which). The genes are TRBV27 and TRBJ2-7; maybe TRBD2 (5 bases). The CDR3 DNA reads TGTGCCAGCAGCCACCTTCGCGAGCGCTCCACTAGGTACGAGCAGTACTTC. Translation: CASSHLRERSTRYEQYF.